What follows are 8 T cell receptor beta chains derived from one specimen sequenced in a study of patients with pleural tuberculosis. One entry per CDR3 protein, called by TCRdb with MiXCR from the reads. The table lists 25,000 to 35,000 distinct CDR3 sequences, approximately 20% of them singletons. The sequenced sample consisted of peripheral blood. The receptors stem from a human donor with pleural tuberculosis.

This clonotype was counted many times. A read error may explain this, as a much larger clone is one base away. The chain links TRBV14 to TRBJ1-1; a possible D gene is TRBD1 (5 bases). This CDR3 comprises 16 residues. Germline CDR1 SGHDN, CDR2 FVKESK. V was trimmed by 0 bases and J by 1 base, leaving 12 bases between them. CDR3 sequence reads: CASSQDLWQGNTEAFF. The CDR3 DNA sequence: TGTGCCAGCAGCCAAGATCTATGGCAGGGGAACACTGAAGCTTTCTTT.

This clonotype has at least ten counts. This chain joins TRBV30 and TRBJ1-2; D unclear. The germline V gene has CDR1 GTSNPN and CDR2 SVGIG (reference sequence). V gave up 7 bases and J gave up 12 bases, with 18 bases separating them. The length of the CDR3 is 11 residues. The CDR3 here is CASLETRSHTF. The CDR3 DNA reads TGTGCCTCCCTGGAGACCCGCTCGCACACCTTC.

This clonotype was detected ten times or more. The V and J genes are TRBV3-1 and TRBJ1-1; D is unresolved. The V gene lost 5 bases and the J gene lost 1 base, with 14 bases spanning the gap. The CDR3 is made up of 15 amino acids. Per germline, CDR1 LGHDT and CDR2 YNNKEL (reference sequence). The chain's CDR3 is CASSTLLTPNTEAFF. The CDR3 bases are TGTGCCAGCAGCACGCTCCTTACACCGAACACTGAAGCTTTCTTT. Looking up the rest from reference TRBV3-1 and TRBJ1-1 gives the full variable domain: DTAVSQTPKYLVTQMGNDKSIKCEQNLGHDTMYWYKQDSKKFLKIMFSYNNKELIINETVPNRFSPKSPDKAHLNLHINSLELGDSAVYFCASSTLLTPNTEAFFGQGTRLTVV.

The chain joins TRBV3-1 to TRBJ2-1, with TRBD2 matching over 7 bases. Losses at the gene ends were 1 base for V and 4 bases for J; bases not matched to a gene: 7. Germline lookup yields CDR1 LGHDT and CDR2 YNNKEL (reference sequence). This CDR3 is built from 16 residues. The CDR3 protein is CASSQGRLADYNEQFF. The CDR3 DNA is TGTGCCAGCAGCCAAGGGCGGCTAGCGGATTACAATGAGCAGTTCTTC.

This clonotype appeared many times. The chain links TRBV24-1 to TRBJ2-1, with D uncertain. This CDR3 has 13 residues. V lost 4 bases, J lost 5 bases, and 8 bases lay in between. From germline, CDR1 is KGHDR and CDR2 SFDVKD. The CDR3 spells CATSEEIHNEQFF. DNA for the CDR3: TGTGCCACCAGTGAAGAGATCCACAATGAGCAGTTCTTC.

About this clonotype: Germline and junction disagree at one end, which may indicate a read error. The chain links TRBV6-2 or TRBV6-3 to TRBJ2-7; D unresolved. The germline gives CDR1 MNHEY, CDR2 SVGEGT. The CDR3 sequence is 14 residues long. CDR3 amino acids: CASSQDHNSYGQYF. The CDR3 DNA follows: TGTGCCAGCAGTCAGGACCATAACTCCTACGGGCAGTACTTC.

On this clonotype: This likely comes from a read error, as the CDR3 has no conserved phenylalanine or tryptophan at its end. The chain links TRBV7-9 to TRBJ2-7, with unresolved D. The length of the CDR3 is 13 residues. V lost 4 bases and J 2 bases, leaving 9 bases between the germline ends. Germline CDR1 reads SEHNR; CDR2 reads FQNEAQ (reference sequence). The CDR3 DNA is TGTGCCAGCAGCTCGGACCCGACCTACGAGCAGTACCTC. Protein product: CASSSDPTYEQYL.

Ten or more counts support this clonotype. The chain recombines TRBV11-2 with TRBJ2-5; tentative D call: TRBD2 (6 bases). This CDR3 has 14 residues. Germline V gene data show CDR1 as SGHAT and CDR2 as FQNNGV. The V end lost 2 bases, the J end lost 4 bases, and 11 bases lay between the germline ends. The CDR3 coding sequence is TGTGCCAGCAGCTTAAACTTGGGGGGAGAGACCCAGTACTTC. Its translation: CASSLNLGGETQYF.